The subject of this entry is one T cell receptor (beta chain). Its antigen is not known. Method: immunoSEQ multiplex PCR; TCRdb's copy keeps in-frame clones and lacks some. The table lists around 24,000 clones, roughly 81% of them singletons. These data originate in a study of T cells in narcolepsy. General observations from the study: Healthy controls reportedly lacked the autoreactive clonotypes serially found in patients' blood. Comparing one patient's CSF and blood CD4+ clonotypes highlighted HCRT- and TRIB2-specific autoreactive clonotypes.

Germline CDR1 reads MNHEY; CDR2 reads SVGAGI. V shed 6 bases, J shed 8 bases, and the junction held 9 bases outside the gene matches. The CDR3 covers 13 residues. The chain couples TRBV6-5 to TRBJ1-2; 7 bases line up with TRBD1. The clonotype comes from a human donor with narcolepsy. Sequenced: CD45RA- memory CD4+ T cells from PBMCs. The CDR3 DNA sequence: TGTGCCAGCAGCACCGGGACAGTGAGGGGCTACACCTTC. Protein: CASSTGTVRGYTF.